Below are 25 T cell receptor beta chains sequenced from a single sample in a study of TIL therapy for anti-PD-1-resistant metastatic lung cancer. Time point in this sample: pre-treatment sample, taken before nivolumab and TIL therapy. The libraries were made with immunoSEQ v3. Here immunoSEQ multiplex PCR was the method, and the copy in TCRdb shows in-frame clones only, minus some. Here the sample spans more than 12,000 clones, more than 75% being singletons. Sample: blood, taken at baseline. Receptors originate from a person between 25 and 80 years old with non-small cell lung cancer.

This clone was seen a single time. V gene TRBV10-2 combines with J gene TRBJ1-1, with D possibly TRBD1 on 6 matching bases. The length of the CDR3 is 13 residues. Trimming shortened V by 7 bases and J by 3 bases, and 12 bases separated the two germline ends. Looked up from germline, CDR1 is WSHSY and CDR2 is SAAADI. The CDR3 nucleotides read TGCGCCAGCACACGGGGGCAGGACACTGAAGCTTTCTTT. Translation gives CASTRGQDTEAFF.

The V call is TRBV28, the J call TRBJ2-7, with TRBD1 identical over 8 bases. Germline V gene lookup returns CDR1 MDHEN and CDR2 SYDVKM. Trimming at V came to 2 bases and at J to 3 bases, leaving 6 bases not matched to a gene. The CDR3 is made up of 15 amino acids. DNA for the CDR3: TGTGCCAGCAGTTTAGCAGGGGGCTACTTCTACGAGCAGTACTTC. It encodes CASSLAGGYFYEQYF.

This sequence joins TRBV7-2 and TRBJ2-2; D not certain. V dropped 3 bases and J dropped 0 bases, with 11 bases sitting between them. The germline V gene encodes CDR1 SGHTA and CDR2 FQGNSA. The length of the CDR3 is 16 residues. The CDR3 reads CASSFKNPANTGELFF. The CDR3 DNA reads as TGTGCCAGCAGCTTTAAAAACCCCGCGAACACCGGGGAGCTGTTTTTT.

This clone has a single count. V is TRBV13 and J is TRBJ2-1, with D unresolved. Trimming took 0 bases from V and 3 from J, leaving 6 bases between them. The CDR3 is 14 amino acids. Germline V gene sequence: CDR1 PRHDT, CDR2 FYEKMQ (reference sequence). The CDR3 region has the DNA TGTGCCAGCAGCTTAGGTCAGGACTACAATGAGCAGTTCTTC. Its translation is CASSLGQDYNEQFF.

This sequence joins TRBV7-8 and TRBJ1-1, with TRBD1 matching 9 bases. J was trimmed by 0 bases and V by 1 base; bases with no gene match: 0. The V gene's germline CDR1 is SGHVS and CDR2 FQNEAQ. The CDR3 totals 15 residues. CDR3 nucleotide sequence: TGTGCCAGCAGCTTAGGGACAGGGGTGAACACTGAAGCTTTCTTT. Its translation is CASSLGTGVNTEAFF.

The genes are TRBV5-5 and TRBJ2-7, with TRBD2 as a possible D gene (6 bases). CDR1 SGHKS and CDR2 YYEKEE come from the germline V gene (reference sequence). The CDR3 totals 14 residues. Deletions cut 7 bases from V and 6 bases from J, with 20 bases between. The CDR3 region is CASYRLEGFREQYV. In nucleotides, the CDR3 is TGTGCCAGCTACCGACTGGAGGGGTTTCGCGAGCAGTACGTC.

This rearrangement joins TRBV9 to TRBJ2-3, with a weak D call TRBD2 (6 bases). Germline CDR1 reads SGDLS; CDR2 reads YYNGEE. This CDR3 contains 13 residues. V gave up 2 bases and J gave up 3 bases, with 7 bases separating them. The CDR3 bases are TGTGCCAGCAGCGTGGGACTGACAGATACGCAGTATTTT. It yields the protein CASSVGLTDTQYF. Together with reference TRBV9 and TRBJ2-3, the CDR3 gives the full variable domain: DSGVTQTPKHLITATGQRVTLRCSPRSGDLSVYWYQQSLDQGLQFLIQYYNGEERAKGNILERFSAQQFPDLHSELNLSSLELGDSALYFCASSVGLTDTQYFGPGTRLTVL.

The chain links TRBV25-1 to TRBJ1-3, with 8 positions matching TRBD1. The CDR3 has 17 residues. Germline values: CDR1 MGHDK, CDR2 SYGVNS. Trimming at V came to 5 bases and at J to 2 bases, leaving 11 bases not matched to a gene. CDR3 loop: CASSSRGGRGPGNTIYF. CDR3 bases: TGTGCCAGCAGTTCCAGGGGGGGCAGGGGGCCTGGAAACACCATATATTTT.

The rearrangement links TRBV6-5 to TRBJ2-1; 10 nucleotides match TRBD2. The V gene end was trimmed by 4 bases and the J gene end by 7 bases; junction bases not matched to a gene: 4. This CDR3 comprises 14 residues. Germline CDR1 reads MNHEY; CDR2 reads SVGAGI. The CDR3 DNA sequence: TGTGCCAGCAGTTCTAGCGGGAGTTGGAATGAGCAGTTCTTC. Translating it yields CASSSSGSWNEQFF.

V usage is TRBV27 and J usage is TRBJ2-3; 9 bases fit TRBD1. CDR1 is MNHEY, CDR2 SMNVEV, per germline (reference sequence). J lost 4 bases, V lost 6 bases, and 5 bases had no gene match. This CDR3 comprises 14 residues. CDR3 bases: TGTGCCAGCAGAACGGGACAGGGATCAGATACGCAGTATTTT. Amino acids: CASRTGQGSDTQYF.

The CDR3 bases are TGCGCCAGCAGCCAAGTCGGGGCCCGCAGGGAAAAACTGTTTTTT. Translation: CASSQVGARREKLFF. The chain couples TRBV4-1 to TRBJ1-4; perhaps TRBD1 as D (5 bases). V was pared by 1 base and J by 8 bases, with 14 bases between. CDR3 length: 15 residues. Germline V lookup: CDR1 MGHRA, CDR2 YSYEKL.

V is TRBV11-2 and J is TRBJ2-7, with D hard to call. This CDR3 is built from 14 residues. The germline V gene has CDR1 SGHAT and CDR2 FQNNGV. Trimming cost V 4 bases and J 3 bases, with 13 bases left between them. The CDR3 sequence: CASSYSYGNYEQYF. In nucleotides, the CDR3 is TGTGCCAGCAGCTATTCTTATGGGAACTACGAGCAGTACTTC.

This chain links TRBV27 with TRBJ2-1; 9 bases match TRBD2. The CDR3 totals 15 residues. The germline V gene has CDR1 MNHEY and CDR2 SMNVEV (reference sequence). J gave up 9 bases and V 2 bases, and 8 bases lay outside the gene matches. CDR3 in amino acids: CASSLEVAGVAEQFF. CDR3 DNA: TGTGCCAGCAGTTTAGAGGTAGCGGGAGTAGCTGAGCAGTTCTTC.

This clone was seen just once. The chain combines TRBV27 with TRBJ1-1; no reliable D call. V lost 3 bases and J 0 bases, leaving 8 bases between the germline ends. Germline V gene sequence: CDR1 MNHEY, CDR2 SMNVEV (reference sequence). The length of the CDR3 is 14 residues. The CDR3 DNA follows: TGTGCCAGCAGTTTTAATAGTCTGAACACTGAAGCTTTCTTT. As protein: CASSFNSLNTEAFF.

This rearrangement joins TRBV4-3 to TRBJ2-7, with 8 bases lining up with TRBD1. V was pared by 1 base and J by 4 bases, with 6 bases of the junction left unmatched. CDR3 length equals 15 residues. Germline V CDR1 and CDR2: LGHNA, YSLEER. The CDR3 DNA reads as TGCGCCAGCAGCCAAGCTGGCAGGGGGCCATACGAGCAGTACTTC. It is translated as CASSQAGRGPYEQYF.

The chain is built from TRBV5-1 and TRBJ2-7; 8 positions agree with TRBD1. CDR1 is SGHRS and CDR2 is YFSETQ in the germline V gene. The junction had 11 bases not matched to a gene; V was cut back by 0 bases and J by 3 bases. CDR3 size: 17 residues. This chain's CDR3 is CASSLAPPGTGRYEQYF. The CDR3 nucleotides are TGCGCCAGCAGCTTGGCGCCGCCCGGGACAGGACGCTACGAGCAGTACTTC.

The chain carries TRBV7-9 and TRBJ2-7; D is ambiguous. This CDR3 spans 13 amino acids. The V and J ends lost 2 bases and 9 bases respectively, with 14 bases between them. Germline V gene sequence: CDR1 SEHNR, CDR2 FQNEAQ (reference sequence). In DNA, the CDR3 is TGTGCCAGCAGCTTAATGGCGGATACGGGGCAGTACTTC. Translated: CASSLMADTGQYF. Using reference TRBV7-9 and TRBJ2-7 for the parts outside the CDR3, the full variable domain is DTGVSQNPRHKITKRGQNVTFRCDPISEHNRLYWYRQTLGQGPEFLTYFQNEAQLEKSRLLSDRFSAERPKGSFSTLEIQRTEQGDSAMYLCASSLMADTGQYFGPGTRLTVT.

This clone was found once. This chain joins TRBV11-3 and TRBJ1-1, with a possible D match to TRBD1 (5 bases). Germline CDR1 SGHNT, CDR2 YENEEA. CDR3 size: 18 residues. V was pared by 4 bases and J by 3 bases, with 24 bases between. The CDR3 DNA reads TGTGCCAGCAGCTCGGAAGGGCAGTGGGGGAGATCGGACACTGAAGCTTTCTTT. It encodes CASSSEGQWGRSDTEAFF. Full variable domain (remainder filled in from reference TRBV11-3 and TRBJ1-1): EAGVVQSPRYKIIEKKQPVAFWCNPISGHNTLYWYLQNLGQGPELLIRYENEEAVDDSQLPKDRFSAERLKGVDSTLKIQPAELGDSAVYLCASSSEGQWGRSDTEAFFGQGTRLTVV.

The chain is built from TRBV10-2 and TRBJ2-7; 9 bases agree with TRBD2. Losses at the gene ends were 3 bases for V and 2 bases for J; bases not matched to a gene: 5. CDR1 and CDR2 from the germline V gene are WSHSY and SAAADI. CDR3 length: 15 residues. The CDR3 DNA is TGCGCCAGCAGTGATCGACTAGCGGTAGCCTACGAGCAGTACGTC. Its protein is CASSDRLAVAYEQYV.

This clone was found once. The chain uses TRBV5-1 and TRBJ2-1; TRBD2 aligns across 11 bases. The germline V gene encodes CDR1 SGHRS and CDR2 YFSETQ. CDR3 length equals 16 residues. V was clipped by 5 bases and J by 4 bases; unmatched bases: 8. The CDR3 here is CASRGASGRTYNEQFF. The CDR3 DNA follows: TGCGCCAGCAGGGGGGCTAGCGGGAGGACGTACAATGAGCAGTTCTTC.

The CDR3 nucleotides read TGTGCCAGCAGTTACTCGACAGGGGTCACTGAAGCTTTCTTT. Residues: CASSYSTGVTEAFF. V gene TRBV6-5 combines with J gene TRBJ1-1; TRBD1 matches 8 bases. Trimming removed 0 bases from V and 4 bases from J; junction bases left unmatched: 1. The CDR3 has 14 residues. Germline V gene sequence: CDR1 MNHEY, CDR2 SVGAGI.

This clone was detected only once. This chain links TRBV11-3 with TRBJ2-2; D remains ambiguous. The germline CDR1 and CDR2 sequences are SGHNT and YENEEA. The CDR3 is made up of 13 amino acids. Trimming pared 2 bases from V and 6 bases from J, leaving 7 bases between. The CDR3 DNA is TGTGCCAGCAGCTTATTTAGGTCCGGGGAGCTGTTTTTT. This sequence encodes CASSLFRSGELFF. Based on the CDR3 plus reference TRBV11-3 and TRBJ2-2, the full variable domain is EAGVVQSPRYKIIEKKQPVAFWCNPISGHNTLYWYLQNLGQGPELLIRYENEEAVDDSQLPKDRFSAERLKGVDSTLKIQPAELGDSAVYLCASSLFRSGELFFGEGSRLTVL.

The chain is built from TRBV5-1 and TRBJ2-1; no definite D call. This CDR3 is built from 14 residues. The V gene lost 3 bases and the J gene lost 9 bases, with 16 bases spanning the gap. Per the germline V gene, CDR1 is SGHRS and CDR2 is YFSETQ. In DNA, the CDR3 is TGCGCCAGCAGCTACGGCCAAAAAGGCGGTGAGCAGTTCTTC. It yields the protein CASSYGQKGGEQFF.

The chain's CDR3 is CASSPPSRAGGYNEQFF. In DNA, the CDR3 is TGTGCCAGCTCACCACCGTCACGAGCGGGGGGCTACAATGAGCAGTTCTTC. J is TRBJ2-1 and V is TRBV18; 9 positions agree with TRBD2. V lost 0 bases to trimming and J lost 3 bases; unmatched junction nucleotides: 6. Germline V gives CDR1 KGHSH, CDR2 LQKENI. There are 17 residues in the CDR3.

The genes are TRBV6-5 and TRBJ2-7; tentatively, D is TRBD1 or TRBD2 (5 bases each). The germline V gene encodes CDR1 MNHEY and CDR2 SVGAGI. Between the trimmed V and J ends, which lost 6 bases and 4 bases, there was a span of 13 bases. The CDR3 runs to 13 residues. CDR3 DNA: TGTGCCAGCAGCCACCGGGACGGGTACGAGCAGTACTTC. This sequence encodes CASSHRDGYEQYF.